A single sample gave rise to the 2 T cell receptor beta chains below, sequenced in a study of T cell changes during pregnancy in multiple sclerosis. Clones were read by immunoSEQ multiplex PCR, and TCRdb kept only the in-frame ones, dropping some. This repertoire shows about 59,000 clones, around 91% found once; its top ten account for approximately 6.5%. The specimen comprised peripheral blood, sampled in the third trimester of pregnancy. All receptors come from a female donor in good health, enrolled as a control in a pregnancy study.

V is TRBV7-8 and J is TRBJ1-3; D call uncertain. The CDR3 runs 17 residues. The V end lost 5 bases, the J end lost 0 bases, and 17 bases lay between the germline ends. Germline V gene sequence: CDR1 SGHVS, CDR2 FQNEAQ. CDR3 residues: CASSPLTVHSSGNTIYF. In DNA, the CDR3 is TGTGCCAGCAGCCCCTTGACTGTCCATAGCTCTGGAAACACCATATATTTT.

The chain combines TRBV28 with TRBJ2-7; 12 bases agree with TRBD1. The CDR3 has 15 amino acids. Germline lookup yields CDR1 MDHEN and CDR2 SYDVKM. The V segment lost 5 bases and the J segment 3 bases; nucleotides outside the gene matches: 5. The CDR3 DNA is TGTGCCAGCAGTCCCGGGACAGGGGGCCTCTACGAGCAGTACTTC. Protein product: CASSPGTGGLYEQYF.